Detailed here is one TCR beta chain. This clonotype was counted a single time. Its antigen specificity is not known. The germline gene is not matched at one end of the junction; a read error may be the cause. The entry originates in a study of Graves' ophthalmopathy and Graves' hyperthyroidism (dated by TCRdb to 2017 to 2018). Some background on the complete study: Peripheral blood was collected at initial diagnosis, prior to any treatment. The study used signatures of the TCR beta repertoire to tell Graves' ophthalmopathy apart from Graves' hyperthyroidism and to predict which patients would progress to ophthalmopathy. In total, around 140 blood samples were TCR-sequenced: fewer than 50 ophthalmopathy, some 75 hyperthyroidism and roughly 17 hyperthyroidism-to-ophthalmopathy patients. To explore V-J signatures that distinguish ophthalmopathy from hyperthyroidism, a discovery set of 100 patients was enrolled, made up of some 41 with ophthalmopathy and 57 with stable hyperthyroidism. An independent validation cohort comprised 18 to 20 hyperthyroidism patients and over 15 patients who later progressed from hyperthyroidism to ophthalmopathy. T-cell repertoires of thyroid tissue and blood were compared in over five hyperthyroidism patients. Once sampling was done, hyperthyroidism patients were given methimazole at a starting dose of 30 mg daily, while ophthalmopathy patients were given high-dose intravenous methylprednisolone.

The ophthalmopathy patients had moderately to severely active disease, with a Clinical Activity Score of 3 or higher, a NOSPECS grade of 4 or higher, and a disease duration of less than 3 months. Patients were excluded if they had other autoimmune diseases, uncontrolled infections, pregnancy or lactation. Diagnosis was based on clinical symptoms, serum thyroxine, TRAb, thyroid ultrasound and orbital computed tomography. Using Ficoll-Paque density gradient centrifugation, PBMCs were isolated from 9.5 to 10 ml of fresh peripheral blood. Trizol reagent was used to extract the total RNA, and its quality was then checked on an Agilent 2100 Bioanalyzer. Taken from cysteine to phenylalanine, the CDR3 has 17 residues. Kept here is only the CDR3 DNA, which spans 51 bases and is read in frame from base 1. CDR1 and CDR2 (SGHTA, FQGNSA) derive from the germline V gene. TCR beta CDR3 regions were amplified from RNA transcripts for repertoire sequencing. HTBI primers and the Qiagen OneStep RT-PCR kit were used in a first-round RT-PCR, which was followed by a second-round multiplex PCR, size selection and purification. Sequencing of the libraries was carried out on an Illumina HiSeq2000 in paired-end mode with 100 bp reads. As for the original processing: SOAPnuke was used for read processing, and reads with adapters, uncalled bases, a mean Phred below 15, or no exact constant-primer or identifier match were discarded. COPE v1.2.5 was used to merge the high-quality paired reads. Unique nucleotide sequences were defined as clonotypes and aligned to IMGT TRB V, D and J references using MiTCR v1.1. The analysis was limited to V-J combinations with a frequency above 0.0001, which together covered approximately 99% of repertoires. A TCR clonal expansion and chaos score per V-J combination was defined as the ratio of F50 clonal expansion to chaos observed in the TCRdist matrix. Welch's t-statistics and random forest were used to reduce the features to 10 to 15 V-J combinations, which were then used as input to a naive Bayes classifier. The Morisita-Horn index was used to measure how similar the thyroid and blood repertoires were. Through fastp at Q25 and MiXCR, TCRdb rebuilt clones from the public reads, retaining in-frame beta chains. Every CDR3 protein is listed once, alongside the most common genes and DNA of its rows. TCRdb, not the authors, supplied the V and J calls. This sample lists about 740,000 distinct CDR3 sequences; 35% to 50% were detected once. The leading ten clones occupy 44% of the sample.

The paper as a whole reports these results and caveats: Most expanded thyroid clonotypes with a frequency above 0.001 also appeared in blood, which suggests that blood repertoires may reflect the immune response in the thyroid. No statistical method was used to set the sample size in advance, and the investigators knew which group each participant was assigned to. In cross-validation, the 13-signature model distinguished ophthalmopathy from stable hyperthyroidism with just over 85% sensitivity and around 81% specificity, and in the test set the corresponding values were roughly 78% and 74%. In validation, the model predicted ophthalmopathy progression with about 70% sensitivity and approximately 72% specificity; roughly eleven predicted patients were CT-confirmed with GO in a median of about 6.1 months.

This receptor chain uses TRBV7-2 and TRBJ1-6, and 8 junctional nucleotides match TRBD1. Sequences were obtained from peripheral blood. The receptor was isolated from an adult man with Graves' ophthalmopathy. The DNA reads as follows: TGTGCCAGCAGCTCGGACAGGGTCCGCTCCAATAATTCACCCCTCCACTTT. It codes for CASSSDRVRSNNSPLHF.